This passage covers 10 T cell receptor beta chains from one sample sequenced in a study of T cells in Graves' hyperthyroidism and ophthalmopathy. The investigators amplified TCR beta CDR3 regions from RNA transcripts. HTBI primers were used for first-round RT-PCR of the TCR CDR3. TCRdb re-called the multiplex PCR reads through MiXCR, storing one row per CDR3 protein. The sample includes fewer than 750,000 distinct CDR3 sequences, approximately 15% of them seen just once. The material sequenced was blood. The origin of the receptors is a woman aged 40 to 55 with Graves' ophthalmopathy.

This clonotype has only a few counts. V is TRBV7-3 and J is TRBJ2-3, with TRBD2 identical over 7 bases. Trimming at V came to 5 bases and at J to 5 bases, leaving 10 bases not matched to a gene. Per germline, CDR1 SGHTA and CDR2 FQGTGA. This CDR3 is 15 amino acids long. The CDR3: CASSGGRANRDTQYF. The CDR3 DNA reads TGTGCCAGCAGCGGGGGGAGGGCCAACCGAGATACGCAGTATTTT.

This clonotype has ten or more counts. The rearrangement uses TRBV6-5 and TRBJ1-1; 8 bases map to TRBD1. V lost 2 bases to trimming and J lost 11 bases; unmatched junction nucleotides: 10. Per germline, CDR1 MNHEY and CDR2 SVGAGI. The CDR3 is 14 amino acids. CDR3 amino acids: CASSYQGASSRAFF. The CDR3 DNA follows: TGTGCCAGCAGTTACCAGGGGGCCTCTTCCAGGGCTTTCTTT.

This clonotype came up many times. The CDR3 here is CASSAGEGKNQPQHF. In DNA, the CDR3 is TGTGCCAGTAGTGCCGGGGAGGGGAAAAATCAGCCCCAGCATTTT. V gene TRBV19 combines with J gene TRBJ1-5; D perhaps matches TRBD1 (5 bases). The germline CDR1 and CDR2 sequences are LNHDA and SQIVND (reference sequence). This CDR3 region has 15 residues. The V and J ends lost 5 bases and 4 bases respectively, with 15 bases between them.

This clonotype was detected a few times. For the CDR3, the DNA is TGCGCCAGCAGCTTCGCGGGTGGTGCCAACGTCCTGACTTTC. Translating it yields CASSFAGGANVLTF. The V call is TRBV5-1, the J call TRBJ2-6, with D tentatively TRBD2 (5 bases). V lost 2 bases and J lost 7, with 10 bases in between. Germline lookup yields CDR1 SGHRS and CDR2 YFSETQ. The CDR3 runs to 14 residues.

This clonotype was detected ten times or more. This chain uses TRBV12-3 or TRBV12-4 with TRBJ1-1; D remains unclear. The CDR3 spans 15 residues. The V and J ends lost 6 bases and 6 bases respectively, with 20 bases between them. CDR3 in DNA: TGTGCCAGCAGCCCTTCGGGAAGGGCCCGGGCTGAAGCTTTCTTT. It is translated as CASSPSGRARAEAFF.

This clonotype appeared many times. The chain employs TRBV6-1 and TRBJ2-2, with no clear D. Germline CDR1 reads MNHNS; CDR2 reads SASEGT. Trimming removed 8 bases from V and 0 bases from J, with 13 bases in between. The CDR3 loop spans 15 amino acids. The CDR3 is CASSGWHANTGELFF. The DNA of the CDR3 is TGTGCCAGCTCGGGTTGGCACGCGAACACCGGGGAGCTGTTTTTT.

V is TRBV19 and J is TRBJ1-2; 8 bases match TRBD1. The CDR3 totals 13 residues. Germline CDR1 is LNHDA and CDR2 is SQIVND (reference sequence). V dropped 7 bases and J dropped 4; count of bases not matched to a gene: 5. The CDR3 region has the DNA TGTGCCAGTAATCAGGGGGCAGGCTATGGCTACACCTTC. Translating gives CASNQGAGYGYTF.

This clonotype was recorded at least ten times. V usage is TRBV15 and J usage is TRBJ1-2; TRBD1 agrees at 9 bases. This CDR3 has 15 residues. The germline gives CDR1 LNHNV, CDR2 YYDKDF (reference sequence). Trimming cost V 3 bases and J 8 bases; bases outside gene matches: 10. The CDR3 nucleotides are TGTGCCACCAGCAGGCCGATGGACAGGGGTGAAGGCTACACCTTC. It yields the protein CATSRPMDRGEGYTF. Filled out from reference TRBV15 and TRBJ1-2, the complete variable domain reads DAMVIQNPRYQVTQFGKPVTLSCSQTLNHNVMYWYQQKSSQAPKLLFHYYDKDFNNEADTPDNFQSRRPNTSFCFLDIRSPGLGDTAMYLCATSRPMDRGEGYTFGSGTRLTVV.

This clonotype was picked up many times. CDR3 loop: CASSSTRVSTYEQYF. The DNA of the CDR3 is TGTGCCAGCAGTTCGACCCGGGTCTCTACCTACGAGCAGTACTTC. The chain employs TRBV27 and TRBJ2-7; no clear D gene. Trimming took 4 bases from V and 2 from J, leaving 15 bases between them. Looked up from germline, CDR1 is MNHEY and CDR2 is SMNVEV (reference sequence). CDR3 size: 15 residues.

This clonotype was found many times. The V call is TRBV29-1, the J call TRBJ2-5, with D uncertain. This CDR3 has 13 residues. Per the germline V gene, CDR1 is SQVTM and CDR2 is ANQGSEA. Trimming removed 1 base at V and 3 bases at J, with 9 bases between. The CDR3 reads CSVEVRPKETQYF. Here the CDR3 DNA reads TGCAGCGTTGAAGTCAGGCCCAAAGAGACCCAGTACTTC. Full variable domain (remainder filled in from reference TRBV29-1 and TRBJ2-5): SAVISQKPSRDICQRGTSLTIQCQVDSQVTMMFWYRQQPGQSLTLIATANQGSEATYESGFVIDKFPISRPNLTFSTLTVSNMSPEDSSIYLCSVEVRPKETQYFGPGTRLLVL.